This record covers a single TCR beta chain. The specificity of this receptor is unknown. No much larger clone is present one base from it, and per-base qualities are unavailable. Library preparation used the immunoSEQ multiplex PCR assay. The multiplex PCR relied on a mix of 60 forward primers for TCR Vbeta segments and 13 reverse primers for TCR Jbeta segments. The CDR3 region of rearranged TCR beta genes was amplified from genomic DNA with a multiplex PCR assay. On the Illumina HiSeq System, the amplified TCR beta libraries were sequenced as 87-base-pair reads. The study's processing was this. Across the roughly 600 repertoires, a later analysis counted 80 million or so unique TCR beta chains, some 11 million of which were shared by at least two donors. Raw reads were error-corrected and collapsed into unique sequences by a nearest-neighbor algorithm in which closely related sequences were merged to remove PCR and sequencing errors. CDR3 sequences were aligned to IMGT reference sequences to assign V, D and J gene segments. For a sequence to be retained, a match of at least six nucleotides to both a V gene segment and a J gene segment was required. Rearrangements were classified as productive when the CDR3 lacked stop codons and remained in frame with V and J, and all other rearrangements were classified as non-productive. Following IMGT convention, CDR3 was defined as the stretch from the second conserved V-encoded cysteine to the conserved J-encoded phenylalanine. In an earlier analysis of more than 550 of the donors, sequences lacking an unambiguous match to a single V gene segment were excluded. In an earlier analysis of several hundred of the donors, V segments were called functional above 56.7% productive rearrangements and were called segregating when the between-donor standard deviation exceeded 5%. To diagnose cytomegalovirus status from the catalog of TCR beta chain sequences, a statistical classification framework was built. In a later analysis, TCR nucleotide sequences were compared against IMGT/GENE-DB human TR gene sequences so that V and J genes could be assigned. The TCRdist pipeline was used in a later analysis to assign CDR3 sequences and most-parsimonious VDJ recombination scenarios. A later analysis defined each TCR beta chain by its CDR3 amino acid sequence plus V-gene family, and excluded reads lacking a unique V-gene family. In a later analysis, approximately 640 highly shared, low-generation-probability nucleotide sequences were removed to address suspected cross-contamination and a sequencing artifact. A later analysis calculated a clonal expansion index for each public chain from normalized within-repertoire ranks of inferred template counts. A later analysis computed generation probabilities with a VDJ recombination model fitted to out-of-frame rearrangements, and checked the results against IGoR. In a later analysis, TCR-TCR, TCR-HLA and TCR-CMV co-occurrence was scored with hypergeometric tests, and a repertoire-size bias correction was applied to TCR pairs. A later analysis estimated false discovery rates by permuting HLA or CMV assignments 20 times. In a later analysis, co-occurring TCRs were grouped using DBSCAN, and TCRdist sequence similarity was added for clustering within HLA-allele-positive subsets. Repertoires with fewer than 30,000 or more than 120,000 public chains were left out of co-occurrence clustering, as were five repertoires with anomalous nucleotide sharing. The source is immuneACCESS, and TCRdb retained only in-frame sequences with V and J called. Part of the clones is not carried over; for the studies checked, unresolved V genes explain less than half of this, and the remainder is unexplained. V and J calls and clone size come straight from that table; D and trimming were deduced from the DNA. The sample profile shows a few hundred thousand clones; about 89% of them were found once. The top ten clonotypes cover approximately 1% of the sample.

In total, approximately 690 healthy bone marrow donors made up the cohort. At the time of sampling, every cohort member was nominally healthy, though immune exposures that went unrecorded were likely present. The donor tested CMV seronegative, placing the donor among the 350 to 400 seronegative members of the cohort. A peripheral blood sample was provided by each donor, and peripheral blood mononuclear cells were used for TCR beta sequencing. Genomic DNA was extracted from the blood cell samples with the Qiagen DNeasy Blood Extraction Kit. The entry originates in a study of cytomegalovirus exposure and HLA in healthy donors (dated by TCRdb to 2016 to 2017). Study-level background: In an earlier analysis of some 610 of the donors, 250 to 300 Gb of sequence data and 117 million unique TCR beta sequences from 150 million to 200 million T cells were reported. An early release that covered more than 550 HLA-typed donors contained approximately 300 gigabases of sequencing data and some 87 million unique TCR sequences. Of the 300 to 450 genotyped donors, over 70% fell in the genetic ancestry cluster associated with self-reported Caucasian donors. The aim of the study was to test whether cataloging public T cell receptors could identify signatures of past pathogen exposure. The study profiled the T cell repertoires of hundreds of subjects by immunosequencing and related them to cytomegalovirus serostatus. Along with the roughly 670-subject first cohort, a separate validation cohort of 120 different subjects was used. To predict cytomegalovirus infection status, the study brought together high-throughput TCR immunosequencing, statistical association of individual TCRs with disease status, and machine learning. To study patterns of TCR occurrence, a later analysis re-analyzed previously published TCR beta repertoires from several hundred donors and added high-resolution HLA genotyping. Rather than using new phenotypic data, the later analysis identified candidate immune exposures from TCR beta sequences and from how often those sequences occurred across donors. In an earlier analysis of more than 550 of the donors, high-throughput TCR beta sequencing was used to judge whether each TCR beta V gene segment behaved as functional or pseudogenic. Donor age, sex, ethnicity and CMV serostatus were collected together with the repertoire data. A later genetic analysis took genome-wide SNP genotypes for about 55% of the 666 donors and used that subset as a discovery cohort. All discovery cohort repertoires had been generated on a single sequencing platform. HLA typing covered class I and class II loci at four-digit resolution. Typing coverage differed by locus: A, B, C, DRB1 and DQB1 were typed in roughly 629-630 donors, DQA1 in about 510, DPA1 in 600 to 610, and DPB1 in approximately 450. Roughly 5 DR-DQ haplotypes were handled as single units for association and clustering, since linkage in the cohort was strong. Among about 410 genotyped donors of the cohort, an average of around 250,000 unique TCR beta nucleotide sequences was sequenced per donor, of which 15% to 20% were non-productive.

Trimming accounts for 0 bases at V and 9 bases at J, while the number of junction bases matched to no gene is 6. For CDR1 and CDR2, the germline V gene lists LGHNA and YNFKEQ. From cysteine to phenylalanine, the CDR3 is 15 amino acids long. Here the CDR3 DNA is all that survives: 45 bases in frame from base 1. Overall study results and their limits: Because HLA typing was missing for some donors at each locus, association tests included only the typed subset. In vitro tests confirmed that a few of the cytomegalovirus-associated TCR beta chains recognize cytomegalovirus antigens. A cluster of highly shared sequence variants was judged likely to be a technical artifact of the sequencing pipeline. When HLA alleles, especially DR and DQ, strongly co-occurred, attributing TCR associations to individual alleles was difficult. In a later analysis, HLA-associated TCR beta chains showed more clonal expansion and lower generation probabilities than non-associated chains that were equally common. A further reported finding was that TCR beta sequences accurately predicted the HLA-A and HLA-B alleles for most subjects in the first cohort. Most TCR sequences were observed very rarely across donors, whereas some public TCRs were present in many individuals. A later analysis found that most CMV-associated TCR beta chains appeared HLA-restricted, with HLA associations seemingly driven largely by CMV exposure. In the study, 164 TCR beta chains were listed as associated with cytomegalovirus. Correlated functional status among segregating V segments might be attributable to linkage disequilibrium, but an unknown experimental factor could not be ruled out. Because the 87-base-pair reads could not distinguish some IMGT-functional V segments, including TRBV6-2 and TRBV6-3, those segments were excluded. In a later analysis, TCR association rates were found to vary across HLA loci, with the most associated TCRs seen for DRB1 alleles and the fewest for HLA-C alleles. The authors suggested that the approach could potentially be extended to other disease states and immunological phenotypes. An association between a missense DCLRE1C variant and V-gene and J-gene trimming of TCR beta chains was found in a later genetic analysis and replicated in an independent cohort. In a later genetic analysis, fewer N-insertions in productive TCRs were reported among donors in an Asian-associated ancestry cluster than the approximately 710-donor mean. The presence/absence analyses assumed that sequencing depth was roughly uniform across donors, and that assumption may not be true. In an earlier analysis of approximately 590 of the donors, most TCR beta V segments appeared in productive rearrangements about 87% or about 30% of the time, broadly matching IMGT annotations. In both the original and validation cohorts, the classifier was reported to diagnose cytomegalovirus status with high specificity and sensitivity. Because counts were too low, seventeen rarely observed V segments, including chromosome 9 orphons, were excluded from the earlier analysis of around 640 of the donors. CMV serostatus was the only immune exposure information available for the cohort. Only TCR beta chains were sequenced in this cohort, and the absence of alpha or paired-chain data limited detectable features. Several of the top co-occurrence clusters appeared to be linked to parvovirus B19, influenza, CMV and Epstein-Barr virus, according to a later analysis. Specific HLA alleles were associated with 15,000 to 20,000 TCR beta sequences at a false discovery rate of 0.05 in a later analysis.

Recombination joined TRBV4-2 with TRBJ2-1; 9 junctional bases match TRBD1. The sample comprised PBMCs. This TCR came from a woman between 18 and 30 years old in good health and CMV-seronegative. The bases read TGTGCCAGCAGCCAAGATTCACGGACAGGGGCTGAGCAGTTCTTC. This gives the protein CASSQDSRTGAEQFF.